This T cell receptor (beta chain) was sequenced for a study of cytomegalovirus exposure and HLA in healthy donors (dated by TCRdb to 2015 to 2018). Concerning the study at large: An earlier analysis of 587 of the donors reported more than 250 Gb of sequence data and 100 million to 140 million unique TCR beta sequences from around 200 million T cells. To study patterns of TCR occurrence, a later analysis re-analyzed previously published TCR beta repertoires from just over 650 donors and added high-resolution HLA genotyping. The later analysis used no new phenotypic data to find candidate immune exposures, relying instead on TCR beta sequences and their occurrence across donors. Along with the roughly 700-subject first cohort, a separate validation cohort of over a hundred different subjects was used. A later genetic analysis used genome-wide SNP genotypes for about three fifths of the 666 donors, treating that subset as a discovery cohort. High-throughput TCR immunosequencing, statistical association of individual TCRs with disease status, and machine learning were combined to predict cytomegalovirus infection status. Typing coverage varied by locus: roughly 629-630 donors for A, B, C, DRB1 and DQB1; 522 for DQA1; about 570 for DPA1; approximately 490 for DPB1. Among the approximately 420 genotyped donors, approximately 76% belonged to the genetic ancestry cluster associated with self-reported Caucasian donors. The study was designed to test whether signatures of past pathogen exposure could be identified by cataloging public T cell receptors. An early release covering just under 650 HLA-typed donors comprised about 290 gigabases of sequencing data and 85 million to 100 million unique TCR sequences. The study used immunosequencing to profile the T cell repertoires of about 670 subjects and linked those repertoires to cytomegalovirus serostatus. On average, 235,054 unique TCR beta nucleotide sequences were sequenced per donor among a few hundred genotyped donors of the cohort, with roughly 18% of those sequences being non-productive. An earlier analysis of approximately 630 of the donors applied high-throughput TCR beta sequencing to assess whether each TCR beta V gene segment acted as functional or pseudogenic. Four to six DR-DQ haplotypes were handled as single units for association and clustering because linkage in the cohort was strong. All discovery cohort repertoires had been generated on a single sequencing platform. Alongside the repertoire data, information on donor age, sex, ethnicity and CMV serostatus was compiled. HLA typing covered class I and class II loci at four-digit resolution.

Compared with germline, V lacks 5 bases and J lacks 4 bases; bases without a gene match: 8. Counted from cysteine to phenylalanine, this CDR3 has 14 amino acids. Just CDR3 DNA is preserved here, 42 bases in frame from base 1. The germline V gene encodes CDR1 LNHDA and CDR2 SQIVND (reference sequence). Turning to this clone: The antigen it binds to is not known. No base-level quality is on record; no much larger clone is a single base apart.

To prepare the library, the immunoSEQ multiplex PCR assay was applied. The multiplex PCR relied on a mix of 60 forward primers for TCR Vbeta segments and 13 reverse primers for TCR Jbeta segments. The CDR3 region of rearranged TCR beta genes was amplified from genomic DNA with a multiplex PCR assay. On the Illumina HiSeq System, the amplified TCR beta libraries were sequenced as 87-base-pair reads. In the paper's pipeline: Across the roughly 670 repertoires, a later analysis counted roughly 84 million unique TCR beta chains, 9.5 million to 13 million of which were shared by at least two donors. A nearest-neighbor algorithm error-corrected the raw reads and collapsed the reads into unique sequences, merging closely related sequences to remove PCR and sequencing errors. CDR3 sequences were aligned to IMGT reference sequences to assign V, D and J gene segments. Each retained sequence needed at least a six-nucleotide match to both a V gene segment and a J gene segment. A rearrangement was called productive if the CDR3 had no stop codons and remained in frame with V and J, and every other rearrangement was called non-productive. Following IMGT convention, CDR3 was defined as the stretch from the second conserved V-encoded cysteine to the conserved J-encoded phenylalanine. Sequences without an unambiguous match to a single V gene segment were excluded from the earlier analysis of approximately 600 of the donors. An earlier analysis of almost 600 of the donors classified V segments as functional when productive rearrangements were above 56.7% and as segregating when the standard deviation between donors was above 5%. To diagnose cytomegalovirus status from the catalog of TCR beta chain sequences, a statistical classification framework was built. V and J gene assignment, in a later analysis, came from comparing TCR nucleotide sequences with IMGT/GENE-DB human TR gene sequences. Using the TCRdist pipeline, a later analysis assigned CDR3 sequences along with most-parsimonious VDJ recombination scenarios. In a later analysis, every TCR beta chain was defined by the combination of its CDR3 amino acid sequence and its V-gene family, and reads without a unique V-gene family were dropped. In a later analysis, approximately 590 highly shared, low-generation-probability nucleotide sequences were removed to address suspected cross-contamination and a sequencing artifact. A later analysis calculated a clonal expansion index for each public chain from normalized within-repertoire ranks of inferred template counts. In a later analysis, generation probabilities were computed with a VDJ recombination model fitted to out-of-frame rearrangements, and the resulting probabilities were checked against IGoR. In a later analysis, hypergeometric tests were used to score TCR-TCR, TCR-HLA and TCR-CMV co-occurrence, with a repertoire-size bias correction applied to TCR pairs. In a later analysis, false discovery rates were estimated by permuting HLA or CMV assignments 20 times. In a later analysis, co-occurring TCRs were grouped using DBSCAN, with TCRdist sequence similarity added in when clustering inside HLA-allele-positive subsets. Co-occurrence clustering excluded repertoires with fewer than 30,000 or more than 120,000 public chains, plus five with anomalous nucleotide sharing. What TCRdb holds here is the immuneACCESS table cut down to in-frame rearrangements. Part of the clones is not present; checked against another copy, under half of the missing clones reflect an unresolved V gene, and the others are unexplained. Clonal size and the V and J genes are those of that table, whereas D and trimming came from the DNA. A total of 95,000 to 150,000 clones appear in this sample, over 60% of them only once. Of the sample, about 6% is held by the ten largest clones.

Points the paper makes about the study in general: Compared with the 666-donor mean, donors in an Asian-associated ancestry cluster had fewer N-insertions in productive TCRs, according to a later genetic analysis. In a later analysis, TCR association rates were found to vary across HLA loci, with the most associated TCRs seen for DRB1 alleles and the fewest for HLA-C alleles. Sequencing depth was assumed to be roughly uniform across donors in the presence/absence analyses, though that assumption may not hold. A further reported finding was that TCR beta sequences accurately predicted the HLA-A and HLA-B alleles for most subjects in the first cohort. The study listed approximately 160 TCR beta chains as associated with cytomegalovirus. Across donors, most TCR sequences were observed very rarely, whereas some public TCRs were present in many individuals. Three of the identified cytomegalovirus-associated TCR beta chains were confirmed in vitro to be specific for cytomegalovirus antigens. A later analysis reported that several top co-occurrence clusters appeared linked to parvovirus B19, influenza, CMV and Epstein-Barr virus. The authors suggested that the approach could potentially be extended to other disease states and immunological phenotypes. Because some donors lacked HLA typing at each locus, the association tests relied only on the typed subset. A later analysis associated 15,000 or so TCR beta sequences with specific HLA alleles at a false discovery rate of 0.05. A group of highly shared sequence variants was considered likely to be a technical artifact of the sequencing pipeline. A later analysis found that HLA-associated TCR beta chains were more clonally expanded and had lower generation probabilities than equally common non-associated chains. In a later analysis, most CMV-associated TCR beta chains were found to appear HLA-restricted, with HLA associations seemingly driven largely by CMV exposure. In both the original and validation cohorts, the classifier was reported to diagnose cytomegalovirus status with high specificity and sensitivity. CMV serostatus was the only immune exposure information available for the cohort. Only TCR beta chains were sequenced in this cohort, and the absence of alpha or paired-chain data limited detectable features. V-gene and J-gene trimming of TCR beta chains was associated with a missense DCLRE1C variant in a later genetic analysis, and the association was replicated in an independent cohort. Broadly in line with IMGT annotations, most TCR beta V segments showed up in productive rearrangements about 87% or about 30% of the time in an earlier analysis of approximately 600 of the donors. Some IMGT-functional V segments, including TRBV6-2 and TRBV6-3, could not be told apart with the 87-base-pair reads, so those segments were excluded. Because counts were too low, some 16 rarely observed V segments, including chromosome 9 orphons, were excluded from the earlier analysis of several hundred of the donors. Strong co-occurrence of HLA alleles, especially DR and DQ, made assigning TCR associations to individual alleles difficult. Correlated functional status among segregating V segments might reflect linkage disequilibrium, but an unknown experimental factor could not be ruled out.

The cohort was made up of 500 to 800 healthy bone marrow donors. Cohort members were all nominally healthy when sampled, although unrecorded immune exposures were likely present. The donor tested CMV seronegative and was one of the 352 seronegative cohort members. A peripheral blood sample was collected from each donor, and TCR beta sequencing was performed on peripheral blood mononuclear cells. The Qiagen DNeasy Blood Extraction Kit was used to extract genomic DNA from the blood cell samples. The sequencing sample was made of PBMCs. The origin of this receptor is a woman in her thirties or forties in good health and CMV-seronegative. The sequence is built from TRBV19 and TRBJ2-7; the central 7 bases match TRBD2. The DNA sequence follows: TGTGCCAGTAGTCCTCGGGGAGGGGTTTACGAGCAGTACTTC. The translation is CASSPRGGVYEQYF.